Below are 5 T cell receptor beta chains sequenced from a single sample in a study of T cell responses to AZD1222 COVID-19 vaccine. Assay used: immunoSEQ multiplex PCR; TCRdb lists only in-frame clones, some missing. The data hold more than 85,000 clones, with around 90% observed a single time. Specimen: peripheral blood, collected on day 0 of AZD1222 vaccination. The receptor set was obtained from an adult in good health.

This chain uses TRBV7-8 with TRBJ1-1; D is possibly TRBD1 (5 bases). Germline CDR1 reads SGHVS; CDR2 reads FQNEAQ. CDR3 size: 14 residues. V lost 4 bases and J lost 4, with 13 bases in between. CDR3 sequence: CASSSTGGGTEAFF. The CDR3 DNA follows: TGTGCCAGCAGCTCAACTGGGGGAGGCACTGAAGCTTTCTTT.

This clone was recorded only once. This rearrangement joins TRBV11-2 to TRBJ2-3; 7 bases match TRBD2. Unmatched junction bases numbered 4, after V lost 2 bases and J lost 2 bases. Germline V gene data show CDR1 as SGHAT and CDR2 as FQNNGV. The CDR3 length is 15 residues. This CDR3 reads CASSLRAGATDTQYF. The DNA for the CDR3 is TGTGCCAGCAGCTTAAGGGCGGGAGCCACAGATACGCAGTATTTT.

The chain recombines TRBV7-9 with TRBJ2-1; D is unclear. The CDR3 is 15 amino acids. V dropped 3 bases and J dropped 2 bases, with 11 bases sitting between them. Germline assignment: CDR1 SEHNR and CDR2 FQNEAQ (reference sequence). CDR3 region: CASSFRADPYNEQFF. The CDR3 DNA follows: TGTGCCAGCAGCTTTAGGGCGGATCCCTACAATGAGCAGTTCTTC.

The rearrangement uses TRBV5-1 and TRBJ2-3; 10 bases are shared with TRBD1. The junction had 8 bases not matched to a gene; V was cut back by 4 bases and J by 3 bases. The CDR3 covers 16 residues. The germline V gene has CDR1 SGHRS and CDR2 YFSETQ. The CDR3 DNA reads TGCGCCAGCAGCCGGGGGGACAGGGGCTGGACAGATACGCAGTATTTT. This translates into CASSRGDRGWTDTQYF.

J is TRBJ1-1 and V is TRBV19, with a possible D match to TRBD1 (5 bases). The germline gives CDR1 LNHDA, CDR2 SQIVND (reference sequence). The V and J ends lost 5 bases and 4 bases respectively, with 14 bases between them. The CDR3 has 14 amino acids. CDR3 nucleotide sequence: TGTGCCAGTAGTGCGGGACTCAAGGGCACTGAAGCTTTCTTT. This codes for CASSAGLKGTEAFF.